This TCR beta chain came from a study of blood T cell repertoires in COVID-19. On the study more broadly: Researchers got acute and convalescent COVID-19 samples from the United States, Italy and Spain. The analysed material was cDNA or gDNA that came from T cells, B-cell-depleted T cells, or PBMCs.

Germline CDR1 reads SGHVS; CDR2 reads FNYEAQ. The CDR3 length is 16 residues. V shed 1 base and J shed 1 base, with 11 bases lying between them. Authors' processing steps: It was from reference gene primer amplification that nucleated cell counts were estimated. TCRdb keeps only in-frame clones here, not all; method: immunoSEQ multiplex PCR. That table is the source of V, J and clone size, and D and trimming were worked out from the DNA. The sample lists more than 130,000 clones; around nine tenths were seen once. Sequenced: peripheral blood. The J gene is TRBJ1-5, the V gene TRBV7-6, with D maybe TRBD1 (5 bases). This clonotype originated in a man in his forties or fifties with active or convalescent COVID-19. CDR3 region: CASSLGQGMSNQPQHF. Written as DNA, the CDR3 is TGTGCCAGCAGCTTAGGTCAGGGCATGAGCAATCAGCCCCAGCATTTT. The complete variable domain, with remaining parts taken from reference TRBV7-6 and TRBJ1-5, reads GAGVSQSPRYKVTKRGQDVALRCDPISGHVSLYWYRQALGQGPEFLTYFNYEAQQDKSGLPNDRFSAERPEGSISTLTIQRTEQRDSAMYRCASSLGQGMSNQPQHFGDGTRLSIL.